This entry concerns a single T cell receptor beta chain. Its specificity is not known. With 2 bases removed from V and 0 bases from J, the gap between germline ends came to 11 bases. The germline gives CDR1 KGHSH, CDR2 LQKENI. This CDR3 spans 15 amino acids. Profiling relied on immunoSEQ multiplex PCR, and the TCRdb table lists in-frame clones only, not all of them. This table has roughly 61,000 clones, approximately 81% appearing once. The data stem from a study of OX40 agonist ivuxolimab in advanced cancers. Study information: Eligibility rules accepted prior anti-PD-1, anti-PD-L1 or anti-CTLA-4 therapy, and 40% had some.

Overall study results and limits: Expanded clones were, on average, more numerous in CD8+ T cells than in CD4+.

The specimen comprised CD4+ or CD8+ T cells sorted from blood, sampled in a trial of the OX40 agonist ivuxolimab. The origin of this receptor is an adult with an advanced solid tumor such as melanoma, head and neck, liver or kidney cancer. The gene calls are TRBV18 and TRBJ2-7; D not certain. The CDR3 is CASSPESASSYEQYF. Written as DNA, the CDR3 is TGTGCCAGCTCACCAGAAAGCGCGAGCTCCTACGAGCAGTACTTC.